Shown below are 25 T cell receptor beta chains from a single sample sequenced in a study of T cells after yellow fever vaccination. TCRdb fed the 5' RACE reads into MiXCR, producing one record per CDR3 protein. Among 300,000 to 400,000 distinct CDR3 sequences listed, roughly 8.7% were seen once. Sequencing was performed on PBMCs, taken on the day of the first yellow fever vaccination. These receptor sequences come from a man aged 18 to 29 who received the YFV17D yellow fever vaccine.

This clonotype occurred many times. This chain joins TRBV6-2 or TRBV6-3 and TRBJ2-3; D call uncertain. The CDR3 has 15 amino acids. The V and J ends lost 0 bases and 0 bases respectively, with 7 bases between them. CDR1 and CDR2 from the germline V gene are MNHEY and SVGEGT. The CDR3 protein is CASSYSVASTDTQYF. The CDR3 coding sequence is TGTGCCAGCAGTTACTCCGTCGCTAGCACAGATACGCAGTATTTT.

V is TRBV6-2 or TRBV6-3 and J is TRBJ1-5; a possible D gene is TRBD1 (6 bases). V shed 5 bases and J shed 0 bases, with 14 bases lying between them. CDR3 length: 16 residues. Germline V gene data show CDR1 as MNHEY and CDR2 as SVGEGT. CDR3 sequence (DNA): TGTGCCAGCAGTCGAGACAGGCTCTATAGCAATCAGCCCCAGCATTTT. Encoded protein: CASSRDRLYSNQPQHF.

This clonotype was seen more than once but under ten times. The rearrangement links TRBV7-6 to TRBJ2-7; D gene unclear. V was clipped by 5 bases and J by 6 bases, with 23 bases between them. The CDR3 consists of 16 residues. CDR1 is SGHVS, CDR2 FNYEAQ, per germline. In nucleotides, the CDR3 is TGTGCCAGCAGCCATTTCCTCCGGATCCTCCTATCCGAGCAGTACGTC. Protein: CASSHFLRILLSEQYV.

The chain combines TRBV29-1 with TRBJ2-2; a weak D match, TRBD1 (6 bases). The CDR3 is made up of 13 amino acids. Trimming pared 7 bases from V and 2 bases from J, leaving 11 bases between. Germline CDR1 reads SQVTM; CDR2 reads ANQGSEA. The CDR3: CSGTGSNTGELFF. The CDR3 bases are TGCAGCGGTACAGGGTCCAACACCGGGGAGCTGTTTTTT.

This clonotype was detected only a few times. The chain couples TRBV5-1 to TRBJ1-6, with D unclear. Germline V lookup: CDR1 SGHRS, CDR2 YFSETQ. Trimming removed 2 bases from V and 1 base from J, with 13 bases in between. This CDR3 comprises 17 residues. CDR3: CASSLEGGLSYNSPLHF. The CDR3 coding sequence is TGCGCCAGCAGCTTAGAAGGAGGTCTGTCCTATAATTCACCCCTCCACTTT.

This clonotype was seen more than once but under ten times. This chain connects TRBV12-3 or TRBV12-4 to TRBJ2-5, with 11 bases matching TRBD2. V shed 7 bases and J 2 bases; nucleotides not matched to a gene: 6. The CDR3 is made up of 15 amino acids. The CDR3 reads CASTPTSGVQETQYF. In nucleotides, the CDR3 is TGTGCCAGCACCCCGACTAGCGGGGTACAAGAGACCCAGTACTTC.

CDR3: CASSQVNLRQDTYEQYF. The CDR3 DNA follows: TGTGCCAGCAGCCAAGTAAACCTGCGACAGGATACCTACGAGCAGTACTTC. The genes are TRBV4-2 and TRBJ2-7, with a weak D call TRBD1 (6 bases). Germline values: CDR1 LGHNA, CDR2 YNFKEQ. The ends were cut back, 1 base at V and 2 bases at J, with 18 bases in the middle. The CDR3 consists of 17 residues.

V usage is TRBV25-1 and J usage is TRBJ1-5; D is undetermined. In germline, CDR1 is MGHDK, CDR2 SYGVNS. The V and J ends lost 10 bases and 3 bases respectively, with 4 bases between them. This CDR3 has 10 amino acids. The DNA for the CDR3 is TGTGCCAAGGACAATCAGCCCCAGCATTTT. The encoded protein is CAKDNQPQHF.

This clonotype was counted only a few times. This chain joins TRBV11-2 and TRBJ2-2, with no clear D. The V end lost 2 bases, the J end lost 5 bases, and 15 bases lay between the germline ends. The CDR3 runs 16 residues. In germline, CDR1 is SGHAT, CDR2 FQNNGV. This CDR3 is CASSLSQDGLTGELFF. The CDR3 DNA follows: TGTGCCAGCAGCTTATCCCAGGACGGGTTGACCGGGGAGCTGTTTTTT.

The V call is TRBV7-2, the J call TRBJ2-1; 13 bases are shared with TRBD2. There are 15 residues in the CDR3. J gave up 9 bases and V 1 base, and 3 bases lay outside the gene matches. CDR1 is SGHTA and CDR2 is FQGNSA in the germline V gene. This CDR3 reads CASSLEGLAGREQFF. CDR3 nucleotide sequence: TGTGCCAGCAGCTTAGAGGGACTAGCGGGGCGTGAGCAGTTCTTC.

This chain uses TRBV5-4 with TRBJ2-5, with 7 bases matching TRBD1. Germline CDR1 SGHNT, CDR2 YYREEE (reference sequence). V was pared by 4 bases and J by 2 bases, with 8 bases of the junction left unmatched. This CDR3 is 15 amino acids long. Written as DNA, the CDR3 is TGTGCCAGCAGCCTACAGGGGAGCCCTCAAGAGACCCAGTACTTC. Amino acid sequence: CASSLQGSPQETQYF.

This CDR3 reads CASSSNRGRILGFDGYTF. DNA of the CDR3: TGTGCCAGCAGCTCCAACAGGGGGCGTATTCTGGGTTTCGATGGCTACACCTTC. The chain couples TRBV7-2 to TRBJ1-2; 9 positions match TRBD1. This CDR3 is built from 18 residues. Germline V gene sequence: CDR1 SGHTA, CDR2 FQGNSA. V shed 4 bases, J shed 6 bases, and the junction held 18 bases outside the gene matches.

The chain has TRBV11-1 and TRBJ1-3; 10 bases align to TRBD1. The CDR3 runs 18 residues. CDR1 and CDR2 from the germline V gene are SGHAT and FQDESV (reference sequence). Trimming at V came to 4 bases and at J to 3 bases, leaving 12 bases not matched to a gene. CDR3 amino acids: CASSSSPIGDRGGNTIYF. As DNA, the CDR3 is TGTGCCAGCAGCTCTAGCCCCATCGGGGACAGGGGTGGAAACACCATATATTTT. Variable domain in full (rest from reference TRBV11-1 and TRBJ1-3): EAEVAQSPRYKITEKSQAVAFWCDPISGHATLYWYRQILGQGPELLVQFQDESVVDDSQLPKDRFSAERLKGVDSTLKIQPAELGDSAMYLCASSSSPIGDRGGNTIYFGEGSWLTVV.

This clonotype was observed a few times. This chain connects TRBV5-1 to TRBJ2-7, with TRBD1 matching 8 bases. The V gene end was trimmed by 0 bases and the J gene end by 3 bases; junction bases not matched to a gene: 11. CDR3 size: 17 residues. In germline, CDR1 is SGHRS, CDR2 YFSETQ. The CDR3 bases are TGCGCCAGCAGCTTGGACCCTCTGACAGGGGCTTTCTACGAGCAGTACTTC. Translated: CASSLDPLTGAFYEQYF.

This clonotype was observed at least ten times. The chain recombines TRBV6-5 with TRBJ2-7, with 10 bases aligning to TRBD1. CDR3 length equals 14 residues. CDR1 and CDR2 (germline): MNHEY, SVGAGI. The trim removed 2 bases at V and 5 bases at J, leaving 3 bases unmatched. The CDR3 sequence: CASSYAGTGDEQYF. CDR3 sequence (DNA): TGTGCCAGCAGTTACGCCGGGACAGGGGACGAGCAGTACTTC.

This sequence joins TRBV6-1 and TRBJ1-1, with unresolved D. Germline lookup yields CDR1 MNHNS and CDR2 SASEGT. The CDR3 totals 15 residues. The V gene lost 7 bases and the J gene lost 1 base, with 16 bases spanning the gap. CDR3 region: CASNRAWAPNTEAFF. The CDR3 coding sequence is TGTGCCAGCAACCGAGCTTGGGCCCCGAACACTGAAGCTTTCTTT.

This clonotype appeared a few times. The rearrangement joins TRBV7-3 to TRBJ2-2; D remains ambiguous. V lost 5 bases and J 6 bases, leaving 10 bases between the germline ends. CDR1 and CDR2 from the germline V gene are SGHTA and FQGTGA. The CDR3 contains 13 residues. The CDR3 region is CASSPAPPGELFF. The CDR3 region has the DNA TGTGCCAGCAGCCCCGCGCCCCCCGGGGAGCTGTTTTTT. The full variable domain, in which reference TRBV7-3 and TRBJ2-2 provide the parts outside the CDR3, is GAGVSQTPSNKVTEKGKYVELRCDPISGHTALYWYRQSLGQGPEFLIYFQGTGAADDSGLPNDRFFAVRPEGSVSTLKIQRTERGDSAVYLCASSPAPPGELFFGEGSRLTVL.

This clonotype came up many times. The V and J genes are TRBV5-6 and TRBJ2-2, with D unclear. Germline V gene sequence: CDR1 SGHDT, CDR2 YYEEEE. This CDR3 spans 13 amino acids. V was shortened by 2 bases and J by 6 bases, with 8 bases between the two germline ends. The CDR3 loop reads CASSFFTAGELFF. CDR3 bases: TGTGCCAGCAGCTTTTTCACCGCCGGGGAGCTGTTTTTT.

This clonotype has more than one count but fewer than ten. CDR3 in amino acids: CASSPSGRTGLGDGHEQYF. The CDR3 coding sequence is TGTGCCAGCAGCCCAAGCGGTCGGACAGGGCTTGGGGATGGTCACGAGCAGTACTTC. This rearrangement joins TRBV9 to TRBJ2-7, with 8 bases lining up with TRBD1. Germline values: CDR1 SGDLS, CDR2 YYNGEE. Unmatched junction bases numbered 23, after V lost 4 bases and J lost 5 bases. The CDR3 has 19 residues.

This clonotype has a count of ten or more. In DNA form, the CDR3 reads TGTGCCAGCAGCTTAATGACAGGGGAAGAGACCCAGTACTTC. This sequence encodes CASSLMTGEETQYF. The V gene is TRBV7-8, the J gene TRBJ2-5; 8 bases line up with TRBD1. CDR1 and CDR2 from the germline V gene are SGHVS and FQNEAQ. Trimming removed 2 bases from V and 3 bases from J; junction bases left unmatched: 2. The CDR3 totals 14 residues.

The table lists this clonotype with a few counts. CDR3 nucleotide sequence: TGCAGTGCTAGAGATCCGAGGACTAGCGCCCTCGGGGAGCTGTTTTTT. Its protein is CSARDPRTSALGELFF. The chain couples TRBV20-1 to TRBJ2-2, with 9 nucleotides matching TRBD2. V dropped 0 bases and J dropped 7; count of bases not matched to a gene: 9. Germline V gene lookup returns CDR1 DFQATT and CDR2 SNEGSKA (reference sequence). The length of the CDR3 is 16 residues.

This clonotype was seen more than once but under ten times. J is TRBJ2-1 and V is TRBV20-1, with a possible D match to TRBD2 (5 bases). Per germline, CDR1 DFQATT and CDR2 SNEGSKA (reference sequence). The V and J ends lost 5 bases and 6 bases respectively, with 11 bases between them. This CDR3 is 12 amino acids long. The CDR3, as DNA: TGCAGTGCTTTTCGAGCGGTCAATGAGCAGTTCTTC. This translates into CSAFRAVNEQFF.

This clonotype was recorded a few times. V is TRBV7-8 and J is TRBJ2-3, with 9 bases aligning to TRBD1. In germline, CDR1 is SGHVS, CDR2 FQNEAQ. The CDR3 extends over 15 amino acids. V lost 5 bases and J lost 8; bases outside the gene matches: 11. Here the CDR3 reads CASSDPGQGGVTQYF. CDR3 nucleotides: TGTGCCAGCAGCGACCCGGGACAGGGAGGGGTTACGCAGTATTTT.

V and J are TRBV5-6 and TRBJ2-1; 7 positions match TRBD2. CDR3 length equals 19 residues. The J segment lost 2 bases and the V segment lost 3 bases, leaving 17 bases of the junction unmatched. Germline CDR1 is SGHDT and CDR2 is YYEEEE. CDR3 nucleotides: TGTGCCAGCAGCTGGGGGGGGAGGGTAGGCCCCAAGACCTACAATGAGCAGTTCTTC. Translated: CASSWGGRVGPKTYNEQFF.

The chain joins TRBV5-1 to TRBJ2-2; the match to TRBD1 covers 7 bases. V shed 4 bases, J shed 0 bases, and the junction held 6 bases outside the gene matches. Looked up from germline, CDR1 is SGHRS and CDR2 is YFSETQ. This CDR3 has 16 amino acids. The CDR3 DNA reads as TGCGCCAGCAGCCCCCGGGACAGCGCGAACACCGGGGAGCTGTTTTTT. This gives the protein CASSPRDSANTGELFF.